This record covers a single T cell receptor beta chain. Its cognate antigen is unknown. The record originates from a study of memory CD4+ T cells and cytomegalovirus serostatus. The authors' processing: After removing out-of-frame reads, over 2 million distinct TCRbeta sequences remained. The protocol was immunoSEQ multiplex PCR, while the TCRdb copy is restricted to in-frame clones and leaves out a portion. D and trimming were read from the DNA, whereas the V and J calls and clone size are those reported in that table. In the table there are approximately 49,000 clones, over 70% of which are singletons. Single viable CD3+CD4+CD8-CD45RO+ cells were sorted as the memory CD4+ T cells. Donors' CMV status reflects serum IgG against pp150, pp28, p38, p52. Study-level results: About 40% of the 164 known CMV-associated TCRbeta sequences appeared in CD4+ memory.

The CDR3 runs 14 residues. Germline values: CDR1 MNHEY, CDR2 SMNVEV (reference sequence). V lost 6 bases and J 5 bases, leaving 14 bases between the germline ends. The TCR sequence derives from an adult in good health and CMV-seronegative. The chain carries TRBV27 and TRBJ2-1, with D unresolved. The specimen sequenced was memory CD4+ T cells from blood. CDR3 DNA: TGTGCCAGCAGGGGTTGGGTCGCACACAATGAGCAGTTCTTC. Its protein is CASRGWVAHNEQFF.